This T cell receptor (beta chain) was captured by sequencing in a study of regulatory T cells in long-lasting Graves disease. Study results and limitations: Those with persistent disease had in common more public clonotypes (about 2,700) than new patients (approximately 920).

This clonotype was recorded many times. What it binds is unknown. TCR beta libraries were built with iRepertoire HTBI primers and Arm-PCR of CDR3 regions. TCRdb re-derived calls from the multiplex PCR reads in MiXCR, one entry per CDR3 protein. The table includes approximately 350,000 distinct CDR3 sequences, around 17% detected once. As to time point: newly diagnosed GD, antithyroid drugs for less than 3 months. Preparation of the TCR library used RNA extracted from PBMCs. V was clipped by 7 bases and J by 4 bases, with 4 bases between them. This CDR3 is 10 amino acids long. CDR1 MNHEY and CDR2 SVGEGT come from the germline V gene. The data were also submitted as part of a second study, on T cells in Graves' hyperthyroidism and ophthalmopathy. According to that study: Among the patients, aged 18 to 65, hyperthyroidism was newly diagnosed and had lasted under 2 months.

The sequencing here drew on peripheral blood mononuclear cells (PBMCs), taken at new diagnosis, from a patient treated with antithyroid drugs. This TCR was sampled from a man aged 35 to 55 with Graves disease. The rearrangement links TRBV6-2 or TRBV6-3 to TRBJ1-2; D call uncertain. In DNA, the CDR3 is TGTGCCAGCAACGCCTATGGCTACACCTTC. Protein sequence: CASNAYGYTF.